The 24 T cell receptor beta chains presented below share a single source sample, sequenced in a study of regulatory T cells in long-lasting Graves disease. Building of the TCR beta libraries involved iRepertoire HTBI primers and Arm-PCR of CDR3 regions. TCRdb reprocessed the multiplex PCR reads with MiXCR, giving one entry per CDR3 protein. This table holds 500,000 or so distinct CDR3 sequences, about 14% found once. Sample time point: newly diagnosed GD, antithyroid drugs for less than 3 months. PBMCs provided the RNA from which the TCR library was made. These data were likewise used in another study, on T cells in Graves' hyperthyroidism and ophthalmopathy.

Specimen: peripheral blood mononuclear cells (PBMCs), collected at new diagnosis, from a patient treated with antithyroid drugs. The source of these receptors is a woman in her forties or fifties with Graves disease.

This clonotype was detected ten times or more. The genes are TRBV5-1 and TRBJ2-7, with 10 positions matching TRBD2. In germline, CDR1 is SGHRS, CDR2 YFSETQ. After removal of 4 bases from V and 3 bases from J, the junction contained 10 bases not matched to a gene. The CDR3 contains 16 residues. CDR3 loop: CASSTTGTSAYYEQYF. The DNA of the CDR3 is TGCGCCAGCAGCACCACCGGGACTAGCGCCTACTACGAGCAGTACTTC. The full variable domain, its missing parts supplied by reference TRBV5-1 and TRBJ2-7, is KAGVTQTPRYLIKTRGQQVTLSCSPISGHRSVSWYQQTPGQGLQFLFEYFSETQRNKGNFPGRFSGRQFSNSRSEMNVSTLELGDSALYLCASSTTGTSAYYEQYFGPGTRLTVT.

In this sample, this clonotype turned up many times. The rearrangement joins TRBV28 to TRBJ2-7; 9 bases line up with TRBD1. This CDR3 contains 15 residues. CDR1 and CDR2 from the germline V gene are MDHEN and SYDVKM. The trim removed 3 bases at V and 5 bases at J, leaving 8 bases unmatched. CDR3 residues: CASSFRTGESDEQYF. For the CDR3, the DNA is TGTGCCAGCAGTTTCAGGACAGGGGAAAGCGACGAGCAGTACTTC. Full variable domain (remainder filled in from reference TRBV28 and TRBJ2-7): DVKVTQSSRYLVKRTGEKVFLECVQDMDHENMFWYRQDPGLGLRLIYFSYDVKMKEKGDIPEGYSVSREKKERFSLILESASTNQTSMYLCASSFRTGESDEQYFGPGTRLTVT.

With respect to this clonotype: A read error may produce the germline difference seen at one junction end. The chain joins TRBV5-5 to TRBJ2-5, with 13 positions matching TRBD2. Germline values: CDR1 SGHKS, CDR2 YYEKEE (reference sequence). This CDR3 is 17 amino acids long. The chain's CDR3 is CASSADGTSGTQETQYF. As DNA, the CDR3 is TGCGCCAGCAGCGCTGACGGGACTAGCGGGACTCAAGAGACCCAGTACTTC. Supplemented by reference TRBV5-5 and TRBJ2-5, the full variable domain reads DAGVTQSPTHLIKTRGQQVTLRCSPISGHKSVSWYQQVLGQGPQFIFQYYEKEERGRGNFPDRFSARQFPNYSSELNVNALLLGDSALYLCASSADGTSGTQETQYFGPGTRLLVL.

In its sample, this clonotype was seen a few times. The J gene is TRBJ1-1, the V gene TRBV18, with D perhaps TRBD1 (5 bases). Trimming left V 6 bases short and J 5 bases short, with 19 bases between. The CDR3 runs 15 residues. CDR1 and CDR2 from the germline V gene are KGHSH and LQKENI. The DNA of the CDR3 is TGTGCCAGCTCGGCACCCCTACGGGGGAGGACTGAAGCTTTCTTT. It translates to CASSAPLRGRTEAFF. Based on the CDR3 plus reference TRBV18 and TRBJ1-1, the full variable domain is NAGVMQNPRHLVRRRGQEARLRCSPMKGHSHVYWYRQLPEEGLKFMVYLQKENIIDESGMPKERFSAEFPKEGPSILRIQQVVRGDSAAYFCASSAPLRGRTEAFFGQGTRLTVV.

V gene TRBV18 combines with J gene TRBJ2-2; 10 bases are a match to TRBD2. Looked up from germline, CDR1 is KGHSH and CDR2 is LQKENI. V trimming: 5 bases; J trimming: 4 bases; junction bases outside the gene matches: 7. This CDR3 region has 16 residues. The CDR3 coding sequence is TGTGCCAGCTCAACAACTAGCGGGGAGGTCACCGGGGAGCTGTTTTTT. As protein: CASSTTSGEVTGELFF. The whole variable domain, filled in from reference TRBV18 and TRBJ2-2, reads NAGVMQNPRHLVRRRGQEARLRCSPMKGHSHVYWYRQLPEEGLKFMVYLQKENIIDESGMPKERFSAEFPKEGPSILRIQQVVRGDSAAYFCASSTTSGEVTGELFFGEGSRLTVL.

On this clonotype itself: This sequence may be a read error, since a much larger clone differs from it by one base. The genes are TRBV7-9 and TRBJ1-4; D unresolved. Germline CDR1 is SEHNR and CDR2 is FQNEAQ (reference sequence). CDR3 length: 16 amino acids. Trimming removed 4 bases from V and 5 bases from J, with 17 bases in between. CDR3 in DNA: TGTGCCAGCAGCTCGGGATACGCCATCTACAATGAAAAACTGTTTTTT. Its protein product is CASSSGYAIYNEKLFF.

In this sample, this clonotype turned up many times. The V call is TRBV19, the J call TRBJ2-5; TRBD1 matches 7 bases. Germline CDR1 reads LNHDA; CDR2 reads SQIVND (reference sequence). This CDR3 contains 16 residues. J lost 2 bases, V lost 1 base, and 7 bases had no gene match. CDR3 region: CASSIASGQLQETQYF. The CDR3 nucleotides are TGTGCCAGTAGTATAGCCTCGGGACAGCTACAAGAGACCCAGTACTTC.

This clonotype was seen ten or more times. This chain joins TRBV2 and TRBJ1-1; unclear D gene. The V end was cut by 4 bases, the J end by 3 bases, with 3 bases between. The CDR3 totals 11 residues. Germline V gives CDR1 SNHLY, CDR2 FYNNEI. DNA of the CDR3: TGTGCCAGCAGTGGGTACACTGAAGCTTTCTTT. This translates into CASSGYTEAFF.

In its sample, this clonotype was seen many times. The V and J genes are TRBV29-1 and TRBJ2-7; 7 bases agree with TRBD2. V gave up 0 bases and J gave up 5 bases; unmatched junction bases: 10. Germline V gives CDR1 SQVTM, CDR2 ANQGSEA. The CDR3 consists of 15 residues. In DNA, the CDR3 is TGCAGCGTTGAAGATCACACTAGCGTCCGCCACGAGCAGTACTTC. It yields the protein CSVEDHTSVRHEQYF.

This clonotype came up a few times. The CDR3 end shows no conserved phenylalanine or tryptophan, and so a read error is likely. The CDR3, as DNA: TGTGCCAGCAGTCGGGGACTAGCGGGAGTAGATACGCAGTATCTT. Translation gives CASSRGLAGVDTQYL. V and J are TRBV3-1 and TRBJ2-3; TRBD2 agrees at 14 bases. Germline CDR1 and CDR2: LGHDT and YNNKEL (reference sequence). The CDR3 runs 15 residues. Trimming removed 6 bases from V and 5 bases from J; junction bases left unmatched: 4.

There are many counts of this clonotype. The chain couples TRBV27 to TRBJ2-2, with D possibly being TRBD2 (6 bases). CDR1 and CDR2 from the germline V gene are MNHEY and SMNVEV (reference sequence). The germline V and J ends were trimmed by 5 bases and 6 bases, with 16 bases remaining between them. The CDR3 runs to 15 residues. CDR3 in amino acids: CASSPQSGVPGELFF. CDR3 bases: TGTGCCAGCAGTCCTCAGTCGGGAGTCCCCGGGGAGCTGTTTTTT.

In its sample, this clonotype was seen a few times. This rearrangement joins TRBV6-1 to TRBJ1-3, with no clear D. The CDR3 runs to 15 residues. Germline V gene data show CDR1 as MNHNS and CDR2 as SASEGT. Trimming removed 6 bases at V and 3 bases at J, with 15 bases between. The CDR3, as DNA: TGTGCCAGCAGCCCAGGAAATCCTTTTGGAAACACCATATATTTT. It codes for CASSPGNPFGNTIYF.

This clonotype was observed a handful of times. J is TRBJ2-1 and V is TRBV6-2 or TRBV6-3, with D possibly TRBD2 on 5 matching bases. This CDR3 region has 15 residues. The V end lost 5 bases, the J end lost 5 bases, and 16 bases lay between the germline ends. Germline V gene lookup returns CDR1 MNHEY and CDR2 SVGEGT. CDR3 region: CASSPQVATNNEQFF. The CDR3 DNA reads as TGTGCCAGCAGTCCCCAGGTAGCGACAAACAATGAGCAGTTCTTC.

This clonotype occurred many times. The genes are TRBV30 and TRBJ1-5; the D is unclear. The ends were cut back, 3 bases at V and 1 base at J, with 10 bases in the middle. CDR3 size: 14 residues. Germline CDR1 and CDR2: GTSNPN and SVGIG (reference sequence). The CDR3 DNA reads TGTGCCTGGAGAGGTAGTTCCAGCAATCAGCCCCAGCATTTT. It specifies CAWRGSSSNQPQHF.

The chain uses TRBV6-1 and TRBJ2-1; 10 positions match TRBD2. V was pared by 6 bases and J by 8 bases, with 13 bases of the junction left unmatched. Germline values: CDR1 MNHNS, CDR2 SASEGT. There are 16 residues in the CDR3. CDR3 region: CASRGVGSGRAYEQFF. The CDR3 DNA follows: TGTGCCAGCAGGGGGGTTGGGAGCGGGAGGGCGTATGAGCAGTTCTTC.

As concerns this clonotype: A much more abundant neighbour one base away suggests this may be a read error. This chain links TRBV12-3 or TRBV12-4 with TRBJ2-7; 14 nucleotides line up with TRBD2. V lost 5 bases to trimming and J lost 7 bases; unmatched junction nucleotides: 7. The CDR3 consists of 15 residues. The CDR3 nucleotides read TGTGCCAGCAGTGGGACTAGCGGGAGTCGGGGTGAGCAGTACTTC. This codes for CASSGTSGSRGEQYF.

This clonotype was observed many times. The chain recombines TRBV3-1 with TRBJ1-2; possible D gene TRBD1, 5 bases. CDR1 is LGHDT and CDR2 is YNNKEL in the germline V gene (reference sequence). The V end was cut by 2 bases, the J end by 3 bases, with 7 bases between. The CDR3 has 13 residues. For the CDR3, the DNA is TGTGCCAGCAGCCAAAGGGGTCACTATGGCTACACCTTC. Translation: CASSQRGHYGYTF.

This clonotype was found a few times. This rearrangement joins TRBV28 to TRBJ2-5; tentatively, D is TRBD2 (5 bases). The germline V gene has CDR1 MDHEN and CDR2 SYDVKM. Trimming cost V 10 bases and J 5 bases, with 23 bases left between them. The CDR3 extends over 15 amino acids. The CDR3 bases are TGTGCCACCCTATTAGTGGGAGACCTTCCGGAGACCCAGTACTTC. It is translated as CATLLVGDLPETQYF.

The J gene is TRBJ2-2, the V gene TRBV20-1, with 7 bases fitting TRBD2. CDR3 length: 13 amino acids. Losses at the gene ends were 5 bases for V and 3 bases for J; bases not matched to a gene: 3. The V gene's germline CDR1 is DFQATT and CDR2 SNEGSKA (reference sequence). CDR3 DNA: TGCAGTGCTGAGGGAGGGGACACCGGGGAGCTGTTTTTT. Translated: CSAEGGDTGELFF.

This clonotype was seen at least ten times. This chain connects TRBV7-6 to TRBJ1-1; no reliable D call. V lost 0 bases and J lost 2, with 7 bases in between. From germline, CDR1 is SGHVS and CDR2 FNYEAQ. The CDR3 sequence is 14 residues long. CDR3 in DNA: TGTGCCAGCAGCTTAGCATCTGGAAACACTGAAGCTTTCTTT. Amino acids: CASSLASGNTEAFF.

This chain connects TRBV29-1 to TRBJ2-1; no reliable D call. Germline loops: CDR1 SQVTM, CDR2 ANQGSEA. V lost 0 bases and J 6 bases, leaving 18 bases between the germline ends. The CDR3 is 16 amino acids. The CDR3 bases are TGCAGCGTTGAAGATCTAGAACCGAGCAACAGCAATGAGCAGTTCTTC. It translates to CSVEDLEPSNSNEQFF.

The CDR3 protein is CASSHNAGTSSFTDTQYF. DNA of the CDR3: TGTGCCAGCAGCCACAACGCCGGGACTAGCAGTTTCACAGATACGCAGTATTTT. This sequence joins TRBV7-9 and TRBJ2-3; 9 bases match TRBD2. From germline, CDR1 is SEHNR and CDR2 FQNEAQ (reference sequence). V was clipped by 5 bases and J by 2 bases; unmatched bases: 14. This CDR3 is built from 18 residues.

Many counts were recorded for this clonotype. This chain connects TRBV10-3 to TRBJ2-3; 8 bases agree with TRBD2. Trimming removed 3 bases from V and 6 bases from J; junction bases left unmatched: 17. The V gene's germline CDR1 is ENHRY and CDR2 SYGVKD. This CDR3 has 18 amino acids. The CDR3 DNA sequence: TGTGCCATCAGTGAACGTTGGGACGGACGGGAGGGCCGGGATACGCAGTATTTT. The encoded protein is CAISERWDGREGRDTQYF.

In its sample, this clonotype was seen a few times. The V gene is TRBV10-3, the J gene TRBJ2-1; 13 bases are shared with TRBD2. The CDR3 is made up of 16 amino acids. The V and J ends lost 7 bases and 10 bases, in that order; junction bases with no gene match: 13. Germline V gene data show CDR1 as ENHRY and CDR2 as SYGVKD. CDR3 sequence (DNA): TGTGCCATCACCCCCCGACTAGCGGGAGGCCTGAGGGAGCAGTTCTTC. Translating gives CAITPRLAGGLREQFF.